One sample yielded the 27 T cell receptor beta chains listed below, sequenced in a study of graft-versus-host responses after intestinal transplantation. Only in-frame clones appear in the TCRdb table, and some are missing; sequencing was by immunoSEQ multiplex PCR. The sample records approximately 24,000 clones, approximately 85% being singletons. This specimen was PBMCs, taken approximately 450 days after intestinal transplant. The receptors shown here come from a human patient who received an intestinal transplant, so some T cells may come from the graft donor.

The chain recombines TRBV19 with TRBJ2-1, with TRBD2 matching 12 bases. J was trimmed by 8 bases and V by 2 bases; bases with no gene match: 4. From germline, CDR1 is LNHDA and CDR2 SQIVND (reference sequence). The CDR3 loop spans 15 amino acids. The CDR3 bases are TGTGCCAGTAGTATAAGACTAGCGGGAGTTGATGAGCAGTTCTTC. It translates to CASSIRLAGVDEQFF.

The chain has TRBV2 and TRBJ1-1; 9 bases agree with TRBD1. Germline V gene data show CDR1 as SNHLY and CDR2 as FYNNEI. Unmatched junction bases numbered 13, after V lost 6 bases and J lost 5 bases. The CDR3 is made up of 16 amino acids. The CDR3: CASREPLNRGRTEAFF. CDR3 in DNA: TGTGCCAGCAGAGAACCCCTTAACAGGGGGCGGACTGAAGCTTTCTTT.

The chain joins TRBV6-1 to TRBJ1-2, with 10 bases that match TRBD1. CDR3 length equals 13 residues. CDR1 and CDR2 (germline): MNHNS, SASEGT. The V segment lost 6 bases and the J segment 8 bases; nucleotides outside the gene matches: 6. The CDR3 sequence is CASSRQGAGGYTF. The CDR3 bases are TGTGCCAGCAGCCGACAGGGGGCTGGGGGCTACACCTTC.

The sample holds one count of this clone. The rearrangement joins TRBV5-1 to TRBJ2-7; no definite D call. V was cut by 4 bases and J by 9 bases, with 17 bases left in between. The CDR3 is made up of 13 amino acids. Germline CDR1 is SGHRS and CDR2 is YFSETQ. The DNA of the CDR3 is TGCGCCAGCAGCGCGGATGGGGTCTGGGGGCAGTACTTC. It specifies CASSADGVWGQYF.

V usage is TRBV7-8 and J usage is TRBJ2-5; 9 nucleotides line up with TRBD2. Germline V CDR1 and CDR2: SGHVS, FQNEAQ. The CDR3 spans 17 residues. The V gene end was trimmed by 1 base and the J gene end by 1 base; junction bases not matched to a gene: 7. CDR3 DNA: TGTGCCAGCAGCTTAGGGAGAGCGGGAGGTTCCCAAGAGACCCAGTACTTC. Amino acids: CASSLGRAGGSQETQYF.

The CDR3 DNA is TGCGCCAGCAGCCAGCGCGGGCTCCAGGGAGCTGGGGCCAACGTCCTGACTTTC. Translated, it gives CASSQRGLQGAGANVLTF. The chain employs TRBV5-1 and TRBJ2-6; the D gene could be TRBD1 or TRBD2 (5 bases each). The germline V and J ends were trimmed by 4 bases and 2 bases, with 19 bases remaining between them. CDR3 size: 18 residues. CDR1 and CDR2 from the germline V gene are SGHRS and YFSETQ.

The genes are TRBV4-1 and TRBJ2-1, with 9 nucleotides matching TRBD2. J gave up 6 bases and V 0 bases, and 21 bases lay outside the gene matches. The CDR3 is 21 amino acids. Looked up from germline, CDR1 is MGHRA and CDR2 is YSYEKL. The CDR3: CASSQDPLAGRAVTRGNEQFF. CDR3 nucleotide sequence: TGCGCCAGCAGCCAAGATCCTCTAGCGGGGAGGGCGGTTACCAGGGGCAATGAGCAGTTCTTC.

CDR3 in amino acids: CASSLLGMGYTF. The CDR3, as DNA: TGTGCCAGCAGCTTGTTGGGGATGGGCTACACCTTC. This rearrangement joins TRBV5-5 to TRBJ1-2, with D unresolved. The V end was cut by 1 base, the J end by 8 bases, with 9 bases between. The CDR3 totals 12 residues. Germline V CDR1 and CDR2: SGHKS, YYEKEE (reference sequence).

The gene calls are TRBV5-6 and TRBJ2-2, with D uncertain. Germline V gene sequence: CDR1 SGHDT, CDR2 YYEEEE. Trimming took off 0 bases at V and 5 bases at J, with 17 bases between the two ends. The CDR3 has 17 amino acids. CDR3 sequence reads: CASSLAGYTEVTGELFF. The CDR3 coding sequence is TGTGCCAGCAGCTTGGCCGGTTACACAGAGGTGACCGGGGAGCTGTTTTTT.

J is TRBJ2-3 and V is TRBV18; D is perhaps TRBD1 (5 bases). V gave up 4 bases and J gave up 1 base, with 9 bases separating them. Looked up from germline, CDR1 is KGHSH and CDR2 is LQKENI. This CDR3 is 14 amino acids long. CDR3 bases: TGTGCCAGCTCACGCCTAGGGGGCACAGATACGCAGTATTTT. Its translation is CASSRLGGTDTQYF.

This chain links TRBV6-5 with TRBJ1-5, with 9 bases fitting TRBD1. Germline CDR1 is MNHEY and CDR2 is SVGAGI. The V segment lost 4 bases and the J segment 3 bases; nucleotides outside the gene matches: 4. The CDR3 extends over 15 amino acids. DNA for the CDR3: TGTGCCAGCAGTTTGACAGGGGGTAACAATCAGCCCCAGCATTTT. Its protein product is CASSLTGGNNQPQHF.

CDR3 amino acids: CASSRDSPTVYGYTF. For the CDR3, the DNA is TGCGCCAGCAGCCGGGACAGTCCGACCGTCTATGGCTACACCTTC. The chain uses TRBV5-1 and TRBJ1-2; 7 nucleotides align to TRBD1. Germline V gives CDR1 SGHRS, CDR2 YFSETQ. With 4 bases clipped from V and 4 bases from J, the junction kept 10 bases outside the gene matches. The CDR3 has 15 amino acids. The full variable domain, in which reference TRBV5-1 and TRBJ1-2 provide the parts outside the CDR3, is KAGVTQTPRYLIKTRGQQVTLSCSPISGHRSVSWYQQTPGQGLQFLFEYFSETQRNKGNFPGRFSGRQFSNSRSEMNVSTLELGDSALYLCASSRDSPTVYGYTFGSGTRLTVV.

This chain uses TRBV7-9 with TRBJ2-1; 7 bases are shared with TRBD1. Germline loops: CDR1 SEHNR, CDR2 FQNEAQ (reference sequence). The V gene end was trimmed by 2 bases and the J gene end by 6 bases; junction bases not matched to a gene: 4. This CDR3 has 14 amino acids. CDR3 loop: CASSLRQGANEQFF. CDR3 bases: TGTGCCAGCAGCTTACGACAGGGTGCCAATGAGCAGTTCTTC.

The chain links TRBV5-4 to TRBJ2-5; 10 bases match TRBD1. CDR1 SGHNT and CDR2 YYREEE come from the germline V gene (reference sequence). The CDR3 totals 15 residues. After removal of 0 bases from V and 5 bases from J, the junction contained 4 bases not matched to a gene. The CDR3, as DNA: TGTGCCAGCAGCTTGGTCTGGACAGGGGGGGAGACCCAGTACTTC. Amino acids: CASSLVWTGGETQYF. Full variable domain (outside the CDR3, taken from reference TRBV5-4 and TRBJ2-5): ETGVTQSPTHLIKTRGQQVTLRCSSQSGHNTVSWYQQALGQGPQFIFQYYREEENGRGNFPPRFSGLQFPNYSSELNVNALELDDSALYLCASSLVWTGGETQYFGPGTRLLVL.

The gene calls are TRBV11-2 and TRBJ2-7; either TRBD1 or TRBD2 may fit D (5 bases each). The V gene lost 0 bases and the J gene lost 1 base, with 10 bases spanning the gap. CDR3 length: 15 amino acids. Looked up from germline, CDR1 is SGHAT and CDR2 is FQNNGV. CDR3 residues: CASSLEGTSSYEQYF. CDR3 DNA sequence: TGTGCCAGCAGCTTAGAGGGGACCTCATCCTACGAGCAGTACTTC.

This clone has more than one count but fewer than ten. The J gene is TRBJ2-2, the V gene TRBV6-5; D is ambiguous. The CDR3 totals 15 residues. CDR1 and CDR2 from the germline V gene are MNHEY and SVGAGI. Trimming removed 6 bases at V and 0 bases at J, with 11 bases between. CDR3 sequence: CASRVKTTNTGELFF. The CDR3, as DNA: TGTGCCAGCAGGGTGAAGACAACGAACACCGGGGAGCTGTTTTTT.

This chain links TRBV27 with TRBJ2-1; 13 nucleotides agree with TRBD2. This CDR3 has 13 amino acids. Germline CDR1 MNHEY, CDR2 SMNVEV (reference sequence). Trimming took 4 bases from V and 14 from J; bases not matched to a gene: 5. CDR3 residues: CASSYGTSGTKFF. DNA of the CDR3: TGTGCCAGCAGTTACGGGACTAGCGGGACGAAGTTCTTC.

The V gene is TRBV29-1, the J gene TRBJ2-5, with D maybe TRBD2 (6 bases). Trimming took 7 bases from V and 5 from J, leaving 26 bases between them. This CDR3 contains 16 residues. The germline CDR1 and CDR2 sequences are SQVTM and ANQGSEA. The CDR3 region has the DNA TGCAGCGCTTCTAAATCGCCCCGATTAAGCGGGGAGACCCAGTACTTC. Translating it yields CSASKSPRLSGETQYF.

The CDR3 nucleotides read TGTGCCAGCAGCTTAATCCTCGTGGGGGGACAGCCCCAGCATTTT. Amino acids: CASSLILVGGQPQHF. This chain uses TRBV7-2 with TRBJ1-5; D possibly corresponds to TRBD1 (5 bases). The CDR3 contains 15 residues. The germline V gene has CDR1 SGHTA and CDR2 FQGNSA. V lost 2 bases to trimming and J lost 7 bases, with 15 bases between them.

This clone was found once. This rearrangement joins TRBV4-1 to TRBJ2-7; D gene ambiguous. Germline-derived CDR1 and CDR2 are MGHRA and YSYEKL. The CDR3 contains 14 residues. Trimming shortened V by 3 bases and J by 1 base, and 10 bases separated the two germline ends. The CDR3 bases are TGCGCCAGCAGCCAGACCGGGCCTTCCTACGAGCAGTACTTC. It translates to CASSQTGPSYEQYF.

The rearrangement uses TRBV19 and TRBJ2-1; tentative D call: TRBD1 (6 bases). Germline assignment: CDR1 LNHDA and CDR2 SQIVND (reference sequence). This CDR3 contains 15 residues. Trimming stripped 5 bases from V and 2 bases from J, with 13 bases between. CDR3 sequence (DNA): TGTGCCAGTAGTGTTACAGGGTCTACCTACAATGAGCAGTTCTTC. Its translation is CASSVTGSTYNEQFF.

The CDR3 sequence is CATHRGWKEETQYF. The DNA for the CDR3 is TGTGCCACCCACAGGGGTTGGAAGGAAGAGACCCAGTACTTC. V usage is TRBV28 and J usage is TRBJ2-5, with 7 bases fitting TRBD1. The germline gives CDR1 MDHEN, CDR2 SYDVKM. This CDR3 comprises 14 residues. With V trimmed by 10 bases and J by 3 bases, 11 bases remained unmatched. Variable domain in full (rest from reference TRBV28 and TRBJ2-5): DVKVTQSSRYLVKRTGEKVFLECVQDMDHENMFWYRQDPGLGLRLIYFSYDVKMKEKGDIPEGYSVSREKKERFSLILESASTNQTSMYLCATHRGWKEETQYFGPGTRLLVL.

This clone has more than one count but fewer than ten. The chain carries TRBV6-5 and TRBJ2-7; tentatively, D is TRBD1 (6 bases). The CDR3 spans 14 residues. From germline, CDR1 is MNHEY and CDR2 SVGAGI. The V end lost 4 bases, the J end lost 0 bases, and 10 bases lay between the germline ends. The CDR3 bases are TGTGCCAGCAGTTGGGGGCCGCCCTCCTACGAGCAGTACTTC. Translating gives CASSWGPPSYEQYF.

This clone showed up just once. V usage is TRBV27 and J usage is TRBJ1-1; 7 bases map to TRBD1. CDR1 and CDR2 from the germline V gene are MNHEY and SMNVEV (reference sequence). V was pared by 1 base and J by 9 bases, with 11 bases of the junction left unmatched. There are 15 residues in the CDR3. The DNA for the CDR3 is TGTGCCAGCAGTTTATTAGGAGGGGGCCAGGGTCAAGCTTTCTTT. This gives the protein CASSLLGGGQGQAFF.

The chain recombines TRBV6-6 with TRBJ2-5; D is perhaps TRBD1 (8 bases). The CDR3 has 14 amino acids. Per the germline V gene, CDR1 is MNHNY and CDR2 is SVGAGI (reference sequence). V was trimmed by 6 bases and J by 5 bases, leaving 16 bases between them. Here the CDR3 DNA reads TGTGCCAGCAGAACGACAGGGGAGGGGGAGACCCAGTACTTC. Protein product: CASRTTGEGETQYF.

The CDR3 here is CASSVVPTRGKGNIQYF. CDR3 coding DNA: TGTGCCAGCAGCGTAGTCCCGACTCGGGGGAAGGGAAACATTCAGTACTTC. The chain is built from TRBV9 and TRBJ2-4, with D possibly being TRBD2 (6 bases). The germline CDR1 and CDR2 sequences are SGDLS and YYNGEE. The CDR3 runs 17 residues. V was shortened by 0 bases and J by 6 bases, with 19 bases between the two germline ends.

On this clone itself: The junction does not match germline at one end; this may be a read error. Written as DNA, the CDR3 is TGTGCCAGCAATTACGAGCAGGCCTACGAGCAGTACTTC. It yields the protein CASNYEQAYEQYF. The rearrangement uses TRBV6-6 and TRBJ2-7; D remains unclear. CDR3 length equals 13 residues. Germline V gene sequence: CDR1 MNHNY, CDR2 SVGAGI (reference sequence).